The sample holds a few counts of the clone carrying this T cell receptor (beta chain). What it recognizes is unknown. The length of the CDR3 is 12 residues. Trimming cost V 7 bases and J 4 bases, with 10 bases left between them. Germline CDR1 reads LNHDA; CDR2 reads SQIVND (reference sequence). Assay used: immunoSEQ multiplex PCR; TCRdb lists only in-frame clones, some missing. Seen here are roughly 170,000 clones, approximately 94% observed once, and the top ten hold around 1.6%. This record comes from a study of T cell responses to AZD1222 COVID-19 vaccine. General study results and limits: Of the AZD1222 recipients, only 5 to 7 were seropositive at baseline. Targeting of unmutated variant regions was reportedly seen in nearly half of spike-specific TCRs.

The material sequenced was peripheral blood, taken 28 days after the second AZD1222 dose. The sequence was collected from an adult who received the AZD1222 COVID-19 vaccine. J is TRBJ1-1 and V is TRBV19; D is ambiguous. In DNA, the CDR3 is TGTGCCAGTACTCGGGGAGGCACTGAAGCTTTCTTT. It yields the protein CASTRGGTEAFF.